Each of the 9 T cell receptor beta chains below was sequenced from the same sample in a study of T cells in Graves' hyperthyroidism and ophthalmopathy. TCR beta CDR3 regions were amplified from RNA. The TCR CDR3 first-round RT-PCR relied on the HTBI primer set. A single record per CDR3 protein comes from TCRdb applying MiXCR to the multiplex PCR reads. Among hundreds of thousands of distinct CDR3 sequences listed, 35% to 45% were seen once. The sample was blood. All receptors come from a man aged 18 to 30 with Graves' hyperthyroidism.

The chain has TRBV29-1 and TRBJ1-6; TRBD1 aligns across 7 bases. The germline V gene has CDR1 SQVTM and CDR2 ANQGSEA. The CDR3 totals 14 residues. The chain's CDR3 is CRLQGTGANSPLHF. Written as DNA, the CDR3 is TGCAGACTACAAGGAACAGGGGCCAATTCACCCCTCCACTTT.

The chain recombines TRBV10-2 with TRBJ1-1; D is perhaps TRBD1 (6 bases). The CDR3 is made up of 16 amino acids. Trimming took off 0 bases at V and 0 bases at J, with 11 bases between the two ends. Germline values: CDR1 WSHSY, CDR2 SAAADI. The CDR3 loop reads CASSESQGTMNTEAFF. The CDR3 DNA follows: TGCGCCAGCAGTGAGTCACAGGGCACCATGAACACTGAAGCTTTCTTT.

V gene TRBV6-5 combines with J gene TRBJ1-5; a weak D match, TRBD1 (6 bases). The CDR3 is 14 residues long. V was trimmed by 6 bases and J by 11 bases, leaving 20 bases between them. Germline V gene sequence: CDR1 MNHEY, CDR2 SVGAGI. CDR3 DNA: TGTGCCAGCAGAGATTCGGGGGGCAGGGAGACCCAGCATTTT. This gives the protein CASRDSGGRETQHF.

This clonotype was picked up a small number of times. The CDR3 protein is CASAPTQVPAGGSYEQYF. For the CDR3, the DNA is TGTGCCAGCGCACCGACGCAGGTCCCAGCTGGAGGCTCCTACGAGCAGTACTTC. The chain carries TRBV9 and TRBJ2-7, with a possible D match to TRBD2 (5 bases). Germline CDR1 is SGDLS and CDR2 is YYNGEE. Trimming took off 7 bases at V and 0 bases at J, with 26 bases between the two ends. CDR3 length: 18 amino acids.

The J gene is TRBJ1-3, the V gene TRBV7-2, with D possibly being TRBD1 (5 bases). The V and J ends lost 5 bases and 4 bases respectively, with 15 bases between them. From germline, CDR1 is SGHTA and CDR2 FQGNSA. The CDR3 extends over 15 amino acids. The CDR3 protein is CASSGVGDGGNTIYF. CDR3 DNA sequence: TGTGCCAGCAGCGGAGTAGGGGACGGCGGAAACACCATATATTTT.

This clonotype was detected many times. This could be a read error, since a much larger clone is one nucleotide away. The J gene is TRBJ1-1, the V gene TRBV7-9, with D maybe TRBD1 (5 bases). This CDR3 spans 13 amino acids. Germline V CDR1 and CDR2: SEHNR, FQNEAQ (reference sequence). V shed 2 bases and J shed 4 bases, with 8 bases lying between them. The CDR3 loop reads CASSLRGTTEAFF. The CDR3 nucleotides read TGTGCCAGCAGCTTAAGAGGGACCACTGAAGCTTTCTTT.

The rearrangement joins TRBV5-1 to TRBJ2-7; TRBD2 might be the D (6 bases). Looked up from germline, CDR1 is SGHRS and CDR2 is YFSETQ. This CDR3 contains 15 residues. Trimming left V 0 bases short and J 3 bases short, with 13 bases between. This CDR3 is CASSLEVGAGYEQYF. The CDR3 nucleotides read TGCGCCAGCAGCTTGGAAGTAGGAGCGGGCTACGAGCAGTACTTC. The full variable domain, in which reference TRBV5-1 and TRBJ2-7 provide the parts outside the CDR3, is KAGVTQTPRYLIKTRGQQVTLSCSPISGHRSVSWYQQTPGQGLQFLFEYFSETQRNKGNFPGRFSGRQFSNSRSEMNVSTLELGDSALYLCASSLEVGAGYEQYFGPGTRLTVT.

Only a few counts were recorded for this clonotype. The chain recombines TRBV11-3 with TRBJ1-3; D is unclear. V was pared by 0 bases and J by 2 bases, with 8 bases between. The CDR3 covers 15 residues. Per the germline V gene, CDR1 is SGHNT and CDR2 is YENEEA. CDR3 protein: CASSLDQLTGNTIYF. The CDR3 DNA reads TGTGCCAGCAGCTTAGATCAGTTAACTGGAAACACCATATATTTT.

At least ten counts were recorded for this clonotype. The DNA is left out, because the CDR3 cannot be placed on it with certainty; the CDR3 is given as TCRdb lists it. The chain recombines TRBV19 with TRBJ2-7; the D segment call TRBD1 is taken from the table without a DNA check. The length of the CDR3 is 13 amino acids, counting both ends. Germline CDR1 reads LNHDA; CDR2 reads SQIVND (reference sequence). The chain's CDR3 is CASSSGAGYEQYF.